The clone carrying this TCR beta chain was seen once. Antigen specificity is unknown. 60 Vbeta and 13 Jbeta primers were used in PCR. Method: immunoSEQ multiplex PCR; TCRdb's copy keeps in-frame clones and lacks some. Of 180,000 or so clones listed, around 82% are singletons. Trimming took off 0 bases at V and 6 bases at J, with 12 bases between the two ends. The CDR3 spans 15 residues. Germline V gives CDR1 SEHNR, CDR2 FQNEAQ (reference sequence). The data originate from a study of cytomegalovirus exposure and HLA in healthy donors. Study at large: In an earlier analysis, 117 million unique TCR beta sequences were found from some 180 million T cells.

Study-wide findings and caveats: Segments of the TCR beta V type were, in most cases, productive about 87% or about 30% of the time in an earlier analysis. Several of the most significant clusters appeared linked to common viral pathogens, based on a later analysis.

The gene calls are TRBV7-9 and TRBJ2-1; D might be TRBD1 (6 bases). The receptor was derived from a woman aged 25-40 years in good health and CMV-seropositive. Sequenced: PBMCs. CDR3 nucleotide sequence: TGTGCCAGCAGCTTAGCGGGGGCCCGAACCAATGAGCAGTTCTTC. Translating gives CASSLAGARTNEQFF.